This T cell receptor beta chain was identified during a study of shared clonotypes between healthy human individuals. Broader study findings: At large depth, rarefaction still showed sorted-subset sequencing to be incomplete.

Concerning this clone: Its specificity is unknown.

The donor cohort consisted entirely of Caucasian adults residing in Nashville, Tennessee. Repertoires were generated with immunoSEQ multiplex PCR, while TCRdb's copy carries only in-frame clones and drops some. In the table there are fewer than 850,000 clones, roughly 70% of which are singletons. Germline CDR1 is GTSNPN and CDR2 is SVGIG (reference sequence). The CDR3 is made up of 13 amino acids. Unmatched junction bases numbered 8, after V lost 4 bases and J lost 6 bases. The sequenced sample was memory CD4+ T cells sorted from blood. The subset was: CD45RA-negative fraction. This TCR was recovered from a woman in her 30s in good health. The chain couples TRBV30 to TRBJ2-7; 8 nucleotides agree with TRBD1. The CDR3 loop is CAWKRAGGLEQYF. CDR3 coding DNA: TGTGCCTGGAAGAGGGCAGGGGGCCTCGAGCAGTACTTC.